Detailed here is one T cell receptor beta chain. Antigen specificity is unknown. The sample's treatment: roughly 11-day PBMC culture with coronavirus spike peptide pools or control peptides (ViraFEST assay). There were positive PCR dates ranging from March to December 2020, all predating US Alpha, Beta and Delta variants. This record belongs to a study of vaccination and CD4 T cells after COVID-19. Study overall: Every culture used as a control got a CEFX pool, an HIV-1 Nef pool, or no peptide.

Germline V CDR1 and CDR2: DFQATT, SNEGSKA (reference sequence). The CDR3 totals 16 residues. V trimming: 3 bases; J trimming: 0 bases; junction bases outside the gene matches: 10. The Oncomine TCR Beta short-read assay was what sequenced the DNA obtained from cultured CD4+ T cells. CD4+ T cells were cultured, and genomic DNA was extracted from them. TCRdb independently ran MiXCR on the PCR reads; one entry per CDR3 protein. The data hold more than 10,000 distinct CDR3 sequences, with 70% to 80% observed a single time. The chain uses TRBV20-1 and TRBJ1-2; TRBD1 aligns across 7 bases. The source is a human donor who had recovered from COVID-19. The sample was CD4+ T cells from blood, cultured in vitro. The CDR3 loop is CSARGNLGQTNYGYTF. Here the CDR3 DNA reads TGCAGTGCTAGGGGTAACTTGGGACAGACTAACTATGGCTACACCTTC.